This TCR beta chain was identified during a study of CD8+CD57+ T cells in acquired aplastic anemia. Findings of the study overall: There were 25 to 35 CD8+ CDR3 sequences that occurred in both patients and controls.

Genomic DNA constituted the template upon which TCR beta VDJ and CDR3 profiling was performed. MiXCR was run by TCRdb on the reads, yielding one entry per CDR3 protein. The sample records about 210,000 distinct CDR3 sequences, 30% to 40% being singletons. This clonotype is a singleton in its sample. What it binds is unknown. The CDR3 is made up of 14 amino acids. Per germline, CDR1 SEHNR and CDR2 FQNEAQ (reference sequence). Between the trimmed V and J ends, which lost 5 bases and 7 bases, there was a span of 17 bases. The chain employs TRBV7-9 and TRBJ1-2; tentatively, D is TRBD1 (5 bases). This TCR was sampled from a human donor in good health, serving as a control. The sequenced sample consisted of sorted CD4+, CD8+, or CD8+CD57+ T cells (not recorded which) from PBMCs. The CDR3 reads CASSPGTDGGGYTF. The CDR3 DNA reads as TGTGCCAGCAGCCCCGGGACCGACGGGGGTGGCTACACCTTC.